The T cell receptor beta chain described here comes from a study of T cell repertoires in cytomegalovirus infection. Study-wide context: Public TCR beta signatures marked donors with CMV infection and the matching HLA. Findings of the study overall: There were HLA-C-restricted CMV-specific TCR beta clonotypes dominating the ex vivo response. Cumulative frequency of public TCR beta families picked out carriers of CMV plus the relevant HLA.

The germline CDR1 and CDR2 sequences are MDHEN and SYDVKM. CDR3 size: 14 residues. V was pared by 7 bases and J by 2 bases, with 5 bases of the junction left unmatched. This clonotype was counted at least ten times. Its antigen is unknown. TCRdb used MiXCR to reprocess the reads, holding one entry per CDR3 protein. The table has fewer than 350,000 distinct CDR3 sequences, over 7.5% seen once. Sequenced input: PBMCs. This TCR was recovered from a human donor in good health (CMV status not recorded). Some clones in this sample may be carry-over from other donors' samples. The chain is built from TRBV28 and TRBJ2-7, with 10 bases lining up with TRBD2. The CDR3 reads CASIASGGPYEQYF. DNA for the CDR3: TGTGCCAGCATAGCTAGCGGGGGACCCTACGAGCAGTACTTC.